A selection of T cell receptor beta chains follows, all from one sample in a study of OX40 agonist ivuxolimab in advanced cancers. Sequenced by immunoSEQ multiplex PCR; TCRdb stores in-frame clones only, minus some. The table shows about 54,000 clones, with approximately 93% occurring only once. The source was CD4+ or CD8+ T cells sorted from blood, collected in a trial of the OX40 agonist ivuxolimab. These receptors were collected from an adult with an advanced solid tumor such as melanoma, head and neck, liver or kidney cancer. Both conserved end residues are part of each CDR3. D genes are given only for firm matches. A row's size may be missing; if present it is once, few, many or a size class.

size,D,V,J,length,CDR3,DNA
-,-,TRBV7-9,TRBJ1-5,14,CASSRPGLNQPQHF,TGTGCCAGCAGCCGCCCAGGGCTCAATCAGCCCCAGCATTTT
-,-,TRBV5-1,TRBJ2-3,17,CASSFLKHGGFTDTQYF,TGCGCCAGCAGCTTCCTAAAACACGGGGGCTTTACAGATACGCAGTATTTT
-,-,TRBV18,TRBJ1-2,15,CASSSIAGFDYGYTF,TGTGCCAGCTCCTCGATTGCAGGGTTTGACTATGGCTACACCTTC
-,-,TRBV11-2,TRBJ2-3,13,CASSRGSTDTQYF,TGTGCCAGCAGCCGCGGGAGCACAGATACGCAGTATTTT
-,-,TRBV6-5,TRBJ1-2,13,CASSYSTAGRYTF,TGTGCCAGCAGTTACTCGACCGCAGGCCGCTACACCTTC
-,-,TRBV27,TRBJ1-5,14,CASSFTGGNQPQHF,TGTGCCAGCAGTTTCACCGGGGGGAATCAGCCCCAGCATTTT
-,TRBD1,TRBV28,TRBJ1-2,13,CASSQNRGSGYTF,TGTGCCAGCAGTCAAAACAGGGGGTCCGGCTACACCTTC
-,TRBD1,TRBV5-1,TRBJ2-4,14,CASSTGTGGDIQYF,TGCGCCAGCAGCACTGGGACAGGGGGCGACATTCAGTACTTC
few,-,TRBV5-6,TRBJ2-5,13,CASSSKPVGTQYF,TGTGCCAGCAGCTCAAAACCAGTCGGGACCCAGTACTTC
-,TRBD1,TRBV18,TRBJ1-6,15,CASSLYRDRNSPLHF,TGTGCCAGCTCACTTTACCGGGACAGGAATTCACCCCTCCACTTT
-,-,TRBV27,TRBJ2-6,15,CASSSLTSGANVLTF,TGTGCCAGCAGTTCACTGACCTCTGGGGCCAACGTCCTGACTTTC
-,-,TRBV28,TRBJ2-7,14,CASRAPGPSYEQYF,TGTGCCAGCAGAGCCCCGGGACCCTCCTACGAGCAGTACTTC
-,-,TRBV7-2,TRBJ1-2,15,CASSLAYIANYGYTF,TGTGCCAGCAGCTTAGCTTACATAGCTAACTATGGCTACACCTTC
-,TRBD1,TRBV5-1,TRBJ2-1,15,CASSTRSDRADEQFF,TGCGCCAGCAGCACCCGGAGCGACAGGGCGGATGAGCAGTTCTTC
-,TRBD1,TRBV4-1,TRBJ2-2,16,CASSQVMGQGAGELFF,TGCGCCAGCAGCCAAGTAATGGGCCAGGGGGCCGGGGAGCTGTTTTTT
-,-,TRBV4-1,TRBJ2-3,11,CASSQATTQYF,TGCGCCAGCAGCCAAGCTACGACGCAGTATTTT
-,TRBD2,TRBV11-2,TRBJ2-2,15,CASSPGLAGTGELFF,TGTGCCAGCAGCCCCGGGCTAGCGGGTACCGGGGAGCTGTTTTTT
-,-,TRBV19,TRBJ2-1,16,CASGRRIVRGYNEQFF,TGTGCCAGTGGGCGCCGCATAGTAAGGGGCTACAATGAGCAGTTCTTC
once,-,TRBV5-4,TRBJ2-5,14,CASSLAGAGETQYF,TGTGCCAGCAGCTTGGCCGGGGCGGGAGAGACCCAGTACTTC
-,-,TRBV7-3,TRBJ2-1,15,CASSLDRSSYNEQFF,TGTGCCAGCAGCTTAGACCGATCTTCCTACAATGAGCAGTTCTTC
-,TRBD2,TRBV28,TRBJ2-7,15,CASSTPGTSGLEQYF,TGTGCCAGCAGTACCCCCGGGACTAGCGGACTGGAGCAGTACTTC
-,-,TRBV27,TRBJ1-6,16,CASSLGRQARSSPLHF,TGTGCCAGCAGTTTGGGAAGACAGGCGAGGAGTTCACCCCTCCACTTT
-,-,TRBV19,TRBJ2-3,14,CASSSTPSTDTQYF,TGTGCCAGTAGTTCGACTCCGAGCACAGATACGCAGTATTTT
-,TRBD1,TRBV7-9,TRBJ1-2,14,CASSSWDSIYGYTF,TGTGCCAGCAGCTCATGGGACAGTATCTATGGCTACACCTTC
-,-,TRBV10-3,TRBJ1-1,12,CAISDGGTEAFF,TGTGCCATCAGCGATGGGGGTACTGAAGCTTTCTTT
-,TRBD2,TRBV4-1,TRBJ2-7,15,CASSPTGLAGVEQYF,TGCGCCAGCAGCCCAACCGGACTAGCGGGAGTCGAGCAGTACTTC
-,-,TRBV2,TRBJ1-5,13,CASSPDSNQPQHF,TGTGCCAGCAGTCCGGATAGCAATCAGCCCCAGCATTTT
-,-,TRBV11-3,TRBJ1-6,13,CASSLRLNSPLHF,TGTGCCAGCAGCTTACGATTAAATTCACCCCTCCACTTT
-,-,TRBV6-6,TRBJ1-5,14,CASSTYPANQPQHF,TGTGCCAGCAGTACTTACCCTGCTAATCAGCCCCAGCATTTT
-,-,TRBV19,TRBJ2-6,15,CASSSEISGANVLTF,TGTGCCAGTAGTAGCGAAATTTCCGGGGCCAACGTCCTGACTTTC
-,-,TRBV11-2,TRBJ2-5,14,CASSWVSAKETQYF,TGTGCCAGCAGCTGGGTGTCAGCTAAAGAGACCCAGTACTTC
-,TRBD1,TRBV7-8,TRBJ2-2,16,CASSSGQGAYTGELFF,TGTGCCAGCAGCTCGGGACAGGGGGCATATACCGGGGAGCTGTTTTTT
-,-,TRBV5-1,TRBJ2-2,17,CASSLGVSGANTGELFF,TGCGCCAGCAGCTTGGGAGTAAGCGGAGCGAACACCGGGGAGCTGTTTTTT
-,-,TRBV7-8,TRBJ2-5,11,CASSLVETQYF,TGTGCCAGCAGCTTAGTGGAGACCCAGTACTTC
-,-,TRBV4-1,TRBJ2-1,16,CASSQMAIFIYNEQFF,TGCGCCAGCAGCCAAATGGCAATCTTCATCTACAATGAGCAGTTCTTC
-,-,TRBV27,TRBJ2-7,14,CASRPRRESGEQYF,TGTGCCAGCAGGCCTCGCAGGGAGTCCGGCGAGCAGTACTTC
-,-,TRBV28,TRBJ1-2,14,CASSLWTKPHGYTF,TGTGCCAGCAGCTTGTGGACAAAACCCCATGGCTACACCTTC
once,-,TRBV29-1,TRBJ1-1,13,CSVFRTGNTEAFF,TGCAGCGTATTCCGGACGGGAAACACTGAAGCTTTCTTT
medium-sized,-,TRBV27,TRBJ1-1,16,CASSLSKVSRGTEAFF,TGTGCCAGCAGTTTATCGAAAGTATCAAGGGGCACTGAAGCTTTCTTT
-,-,TRBV18,TRBJ1-1,15,CASSPPVAGNTEAFF,TGTGCCAGCTCACCCCCTGTCGCGGGGAACACTGAAGCTTTCTTT
-,TRBD1,TRBV28,TRBJ1-4,15,CASSFSDRDDEKLFF,TGTGCCAGCAGTTTCAGTGACAGGGATGATGAAAAACTGTTTTTT
-,TRBD1,TRBV6-6,TRBJ1-2,15,CASSYLDRGPYGYTF,TGTGCCAGCAGTTACCTCGACAGGGGACCTTATGGCTACACCTTC
once,TRBD1,TRBV5-1,TRBJ2-2,16,CASSFSGTVDTGELFF,TGCGCCAGCAGTTTTTCCGGGACAGTGGACACCGGGGAGCTGTTTTTT
-,-,TRBV6-1,TRBJ2-7,12,CASSTALYEQYF,TGTGCCAGCAGTACAGCCTTGTACGAGCAGTACTTC
-,TRBD2,TRBV5-7,TRBJ2-7,16,CASSLAGGGITYEQYF,TGTGCCAGCAGCTTGGCCGGGGGGGGTATAACCTACGAGCAGTACTTC
-,TRBD1,TRBV10-3,TRBJ2-2,14,CAIREGGNDGELFF,TGTGCCATCAGGGAAGGGGGCAACGACGGGGAGCTGTTTTTT
few,-,TRBV18,TRBJ1-6,12,CASSPSNSPLHF,TGTGCCAGCTCGCCCTCTAATTCACCCCTCCACTTT
-,-,TRBV5-1,TRBJ1-2,13,CASSSQGNYGYTF,TGCGCCAGCAGCTCGCAGGGCAACTATGGCTACACCTTC
-,-,TRBV10-3,TRBJ1-6,13,CAISEHGNSPLHF,TGTGCCATCAGTGAACACGGCAATTCACCCCTCCACTTT
-,-,TRBV6-5,TRBJ2-1,15,CASSTRIAHYNEQFF,TGTGCCAGCAGTACTCGGATAGCCCACTACAATGAGCAGTTCTTC
once,TRBD1,TRBV5-1,TRBJ2-1,17,CASSLDSRQGRGVEQFF,TGCGCCAGCAGCTTGGATTCAAGACAGGGTCGGGGCGTTGAGCAGTTCTTC
-,-,TRBV7-6,TRBJ1-1,13,CASSLGQNTEAFF,TGTGCCAGCAGCCTAGGACAGAACACTGAAGCTTTCTTT
-,TRBD1,TRBV13,TRBJ1-1,18,CASSRTPGTGWGITEAFF,TGTGCCAGCAGCCGAACCCCCGGGACAGGGTGGGGCATCACTGAAGCTTTCTTT
-,-,TRBV11-3,TRBJ2-7,13,CASSFGSSYEQYF,TGTGCCAGCAGCTTTGGGAGCTCCTACGAGCAGTACTTC
-,TRBD1,TRBV7-9,TRBJ2-7,15,CASSLRQGATYEQYF,TGTGCCAGCAGCCTTCGACAGGGGGCAACCTACGAGCAGTACTTC
-,-,TRBV28,TRBJ1-1,11,CASHLNTEAFF,TGTGCCAGTCACTTGAACACTGAAGCTTTCTTT
-,-,TRBV9,TRBJ2-2,15,CASSPWTGDTGELFF,TGTGCCAGCAGCCCCTGGACGGGGGACACCGGGGAGCTGTTTTTT
once,-,TRBV10-3,TRBJ2-4,17,CAISESQPGTAKNIQYF,TGTGCCATCAGTGAGTCCCAGCCAGGGACGGCCAAAAACATTCAGTACTTC
-,-,TRBV6-5,TRBJ2-2,14,CASRGVAFTGELFF,TGTGCCAGCAGGGGCGTAGCGTTCACCGGGGAGCTGTTTTTT